This paragraph covers one T cell receptor beta chain sequence. These data come from a study of identifying expanded T cells in peripheral blood. Repertoires were generated with immunoSEQ multiplex PCR, while TCRdb's copy carries only in-frame clones and drops some. This table holds roughly 100,000 clones, about 89% found once. Healthy donors had no documented immune events, such as infections, while sampled. The sequenced sample consisted of blood. The TCR comes from a person between 18 and 75 years old in good health.

Here the CDR3 DNA reads TGTGCTAGTGGCAAGGCAGGGGTGAATGAGCAGTTCTTC. Translated: CASGKAGVNEQFF. This rearrangement joins TRBV12-5 to TRBJ2-1; D is perhaps TRBD1 (6 bases). This CDR3 has 13 amino acids. Germline loops: CDR1 LGHNT, CDR2 FRNRAP. With 6 bases removed from V and 7 bases from J, the gap between germline ends came to 13 bases.